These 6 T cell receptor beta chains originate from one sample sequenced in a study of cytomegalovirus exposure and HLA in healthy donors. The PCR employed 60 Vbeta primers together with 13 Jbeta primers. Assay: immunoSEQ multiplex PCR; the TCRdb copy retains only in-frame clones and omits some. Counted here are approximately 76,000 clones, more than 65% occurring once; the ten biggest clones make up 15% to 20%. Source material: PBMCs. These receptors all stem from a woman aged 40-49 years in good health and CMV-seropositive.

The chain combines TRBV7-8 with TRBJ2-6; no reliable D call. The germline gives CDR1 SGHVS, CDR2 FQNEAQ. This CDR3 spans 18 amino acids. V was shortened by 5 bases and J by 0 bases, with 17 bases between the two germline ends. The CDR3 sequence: CASSPDSTSYSGANVLTF. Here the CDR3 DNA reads TGTGCCAGCAGCCCCGACTCTACCTCTTACTCTGGGGCCAACGTCCTGACTTTC.

Here the CDR3 DNA reads TGCGCCAGCAGCCACCGAGGTGGCGGGGAGTACAATGAGCAGTTCTTC. Residues: CASSHRGGGEYNEQFF. The chain has TRBV4-1 and TRBJ2-1; maybe TRBD2 (6 bases). The CDR3 extends over 16 amino acids. The V gene's germline CDR1 is MGHRA and CDR2 YSYEKL. V was cut by 3 bases and J by 4 bases, with 16 bases left in between.

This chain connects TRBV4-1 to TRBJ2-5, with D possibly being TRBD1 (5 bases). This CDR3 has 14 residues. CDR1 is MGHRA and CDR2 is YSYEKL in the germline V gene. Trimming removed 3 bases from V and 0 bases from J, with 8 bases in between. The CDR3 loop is CASSQTDYQETQYF. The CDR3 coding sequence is TGCGCCAGCAGCCAGACAGACTACCAAGAGACCCAGTACTTC.

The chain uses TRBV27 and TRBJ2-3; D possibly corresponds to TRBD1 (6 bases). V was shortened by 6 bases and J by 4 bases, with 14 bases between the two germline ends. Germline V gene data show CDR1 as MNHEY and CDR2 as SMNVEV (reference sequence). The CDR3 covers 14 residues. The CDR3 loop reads CASRARGFADTQYF. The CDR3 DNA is TGTGCCAGCAGGGCCAGGGGATTTGCAGATACGCAGTATTTT.

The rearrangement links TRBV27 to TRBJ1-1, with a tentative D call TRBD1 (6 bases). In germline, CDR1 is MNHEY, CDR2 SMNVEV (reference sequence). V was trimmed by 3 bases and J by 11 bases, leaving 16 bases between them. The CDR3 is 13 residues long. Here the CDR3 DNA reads TGTGCCAGCAGTTTCTTCGCCGGGGGGCCTGCTTTCTTT. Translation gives CASSFFAGGPAFF.

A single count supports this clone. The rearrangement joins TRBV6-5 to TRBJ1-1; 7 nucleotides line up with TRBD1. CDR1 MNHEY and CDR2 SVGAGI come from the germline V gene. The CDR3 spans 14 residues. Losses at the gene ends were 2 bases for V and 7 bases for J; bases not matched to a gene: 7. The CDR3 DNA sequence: TGTGCCAGCAGTTACAGGGGGCGTTCTAATGAAGCTTTCTTT. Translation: CASSYRGRSNEAFF.